This TCR beta chain was captured in a study of blood T cell repertoires in COVID-19. This CDR3 comprises 15 residues. The ends lost 4 bases at V and 5 bases at J; junction bases unmatched: 8. Looked up from germline, CDR1 is MDHEN and CDR2 is SYDVKM. Participant-given clinical history determined each cohort assignment. Clones were sequenced by immunoSEQ multiplex PCR, and TCRdb holds only the in-frame ones, with some missing. The sample holds about 400,000 clones; under 90% are singletons and the top ten take less than 2%. Sequenced sample: PBMCs or T cells enriched from blood (not recorded which). This TCR came from a woman under 40 who had recovered from COVID-19. The chain has TRBV28 and TRBJ1-5, with 7 bases fitting TRBD1. The CDR3 nucleotides read TGTGCCAGCAGTTCTCGGGGACAGTTCCATCAGCCCCAGCATTTT. Encoded protein: CASSSRGQFHQPQHF.